The source of this T cell receptor beta chain is a study of cytomegalovirus exposure and HLA in healthy donors. Study results and caveats: The study labeled 150 or so TCR beta chains cytomegalovirus-associated. CMV serostatus was the sole immune exposure information available. HLA-A and HLA-B allele assignments for most subjects were reportedly predicted accurately using TCR beta sequences.

As to this clone: Its antigen is currently unknown.

It was with 60 Vbeta and 13 Jbeta primers that the PCR ran. Assay: immunoSEQ multiplex PCR; the TCRdb copy retains only in-frame clones and omits some. This sample has roughly 88,000 clones, with more than 75% found just once. The sequenced sample consisted of PBMCs. This TCR derives from a man under 40 in good health and CMV-seropositive.

In DNA, the CDR3 is TGTGCCAGCGCTACAGGGGCAGGGGCGTGGAACATTCAGTACTTC. This gives the protein CASATGAGAWNIQYF. The chain combines TRBV6-5 with TRBJ2-4; TRBD1 agrees at 7 bases. Trimming took 8 bases from V and 7 from J; bases not matched to a gene: 14. Germline V gene data show CDR1 as MNHEY and CDR2 as SVGAGI. The CDR3 runs to 15 residues.